This T cell receptor (beta chain) was sequenced in a study of coeliac disease. The CDR3 loop spans 16 amino acids. Germline V gene data show CDR1 as SGHVS and CDR2 as FQNEAQ. The germline V and J ends were trimmed by 1 base and 5 bases, with 17 bases remaining between them. Clones were sequenced by immunoSEQ multiplex PCR, and TCRdb holds only the in-frame ones, with some missing. The data show 5,400 or so clones, roughly 54% seen once. This clone is medium-sized in the sample. The chain employs TRBV7-8 and TRBJ2-5; perhaps TRBD1 as D (5 bases). Material for sequencing was intraepithelial lymphocytes from the gut. The sequence was obtained from a woman aged 30 to 39 with active celiac disease. CDR3 region: CASSLGAGKLGETQYF. In DNA, the CDR3 is TGTGCCAGCAGCTTAGGGGCAGGGAAATTGGGGGAGACCCAGTACTTC.